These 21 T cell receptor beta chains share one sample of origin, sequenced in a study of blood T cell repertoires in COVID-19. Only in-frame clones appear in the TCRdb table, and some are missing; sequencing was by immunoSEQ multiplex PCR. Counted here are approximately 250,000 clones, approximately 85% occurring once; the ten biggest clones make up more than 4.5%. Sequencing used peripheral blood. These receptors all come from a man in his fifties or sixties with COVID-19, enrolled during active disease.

CDR3 in DNA: TGTGCCAGCAGTTACGGGGGCAAGGGTGAAAAACTGTTTTTT. Amino acids: CASSYGGKGEKLFF. This rearrangement joins TRBV6-2 or TRBV6-3 to TRBJ1-4; TRBD1 might be the D (6 bases). Trimming left V 2 bases short and J 7 bases short, with 11 bases between. Germline V gene lookup returns CDR1 MNHEY and CDR2 SVGEGT. The CDR3 length is 14 residues.

The CDR3 region is CASSLLGRTEKLFF. CDR3 nucleotide sequence: TGTGCCAGCAGCTTATTGGGGAGAACTGAAAAACTGTTTTTT. The chain combines TRBV5-8 with TRBJ1-4; no clear D gene. The germline V gene has CDR1 SGHTS and CDR2 YDEGEE. The CDR3 runs to 14 residues. V was clipped by 2 bases and J by 7 bases, with 12 bases between them.

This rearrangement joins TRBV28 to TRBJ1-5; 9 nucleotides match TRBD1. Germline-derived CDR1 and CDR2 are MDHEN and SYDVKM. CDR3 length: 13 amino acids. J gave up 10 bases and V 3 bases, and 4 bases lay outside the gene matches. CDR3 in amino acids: CASSLGQGRPQHF. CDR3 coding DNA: TGTGCCAGCAGTTTGGGACAGGGTCGTCCCCAGCATTTT.

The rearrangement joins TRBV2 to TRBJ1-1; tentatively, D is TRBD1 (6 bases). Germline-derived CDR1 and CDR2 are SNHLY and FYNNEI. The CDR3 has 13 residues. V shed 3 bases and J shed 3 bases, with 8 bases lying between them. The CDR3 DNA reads TGTGCCAGCAGTGAGGGGGGGCACACTGAAGCTTTCTTT. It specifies CASSEGGHTEAFF.

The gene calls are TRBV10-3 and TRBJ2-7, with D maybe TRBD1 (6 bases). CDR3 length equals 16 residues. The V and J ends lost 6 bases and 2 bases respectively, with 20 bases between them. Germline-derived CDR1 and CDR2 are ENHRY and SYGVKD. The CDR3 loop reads CAISSLIQGSAYEQYF. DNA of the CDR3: TGTGCCATCAGCAGTCTAATACAGGGTAGTGCCTACGAGCAGTACTTC.

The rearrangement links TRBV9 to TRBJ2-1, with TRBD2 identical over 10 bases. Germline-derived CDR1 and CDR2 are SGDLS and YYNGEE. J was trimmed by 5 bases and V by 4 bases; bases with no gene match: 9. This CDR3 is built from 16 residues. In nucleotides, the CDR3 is TGTGCCAGCAGCCAAATAGCGGGGGGAAAAAACAATGAGCAGTTCTTC. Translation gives CASSQIAGGKNNEQFF.

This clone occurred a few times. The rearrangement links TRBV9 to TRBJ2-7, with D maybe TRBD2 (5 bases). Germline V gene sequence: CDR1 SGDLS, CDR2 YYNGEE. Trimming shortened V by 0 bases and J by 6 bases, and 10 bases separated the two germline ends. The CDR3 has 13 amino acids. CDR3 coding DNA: TGTGCCAGCAGCGTAGGGACCGCGGGCGAGCAGTACTTC. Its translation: CASSVGTAGEQYF.

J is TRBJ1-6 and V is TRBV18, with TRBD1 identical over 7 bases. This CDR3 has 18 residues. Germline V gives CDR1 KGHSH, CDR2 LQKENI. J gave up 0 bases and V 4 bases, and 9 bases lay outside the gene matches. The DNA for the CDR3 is TGTGCCAGCTCACAGATGTCCCGGGACAGCTCCTATAATTCACCCCTCCACTTT. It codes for CASSQMSRDSSYNSPLHF. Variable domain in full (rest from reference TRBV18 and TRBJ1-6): NAGVMQNPRHLVRRRGQEARLRCSPMKGHSHVYWYRQLPEEGLKFMVYLQKENIIDESGMPKERFSAEFPKEGPSILRIQQVVRGDSAAYFCASSQMSRDSSYNSPLHFGNGTRLTVT.

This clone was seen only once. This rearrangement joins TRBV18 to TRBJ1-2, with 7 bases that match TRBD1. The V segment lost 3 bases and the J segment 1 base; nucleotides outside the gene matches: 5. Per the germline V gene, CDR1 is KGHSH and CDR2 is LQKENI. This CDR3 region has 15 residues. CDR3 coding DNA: TGTGCCAGCTCACCGAGACAGGGTGGTAACTATGGCTACACCTTC. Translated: CASSPRQGGNYGYTF.

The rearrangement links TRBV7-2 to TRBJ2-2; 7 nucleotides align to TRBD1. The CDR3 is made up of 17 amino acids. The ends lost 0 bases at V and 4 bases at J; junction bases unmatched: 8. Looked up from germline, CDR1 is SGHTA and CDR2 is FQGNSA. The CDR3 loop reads CASSLAGTAVATGELFF. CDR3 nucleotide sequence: TGTGCCAGCAGCTTAGCGGGGACAGCGGTAGCCACCGGGGAGCTGTTTTTT.

In nucleotides, the CDR3 is TGTGCCAGTAGTATACCGTTCCCCAATCAGCCCCAGCATTTT. Its translation: CASSIPFPNQPQHF. This chain uses TRBV19 with TRBJ1-5; no reliable D call. The CDR3 runs 14 residues. V was pared by 2 bases and J by 3 bases, with 8 bases between. Looked up from germline, CDR1 is LNHDA and CDR2 is SQIVND (reference sequence). The variable domain in full, with the rest retrieved from reference TRBV19 and TRBJ1-5, is DGGITQSPKYLFRKEGQNVTLSCEQNLNHDAMYWYRQDPGQGLRLIYYSQIVNDFQKGDIAEGYSVSREKKESFPLTVTSAQKNPTAFYLCASSIPFPNQPQHFGDGTRLSIL.

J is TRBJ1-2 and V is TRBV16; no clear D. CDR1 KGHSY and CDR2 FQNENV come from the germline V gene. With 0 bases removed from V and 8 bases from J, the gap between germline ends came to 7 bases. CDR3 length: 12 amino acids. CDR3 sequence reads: CASSQSLRGYTF. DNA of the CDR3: TGTGCCAGCAGCCAATCGTTGCGAGGCTACACCTTC.

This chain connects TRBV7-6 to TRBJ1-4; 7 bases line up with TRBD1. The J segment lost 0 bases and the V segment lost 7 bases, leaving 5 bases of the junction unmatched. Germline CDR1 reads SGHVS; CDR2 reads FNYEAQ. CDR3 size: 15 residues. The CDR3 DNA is TGTGCCAGCACCGGGACAGCGTCAACTAATGAAAAACTGTTTTTT. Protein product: CASTGTASTNEKLFF.

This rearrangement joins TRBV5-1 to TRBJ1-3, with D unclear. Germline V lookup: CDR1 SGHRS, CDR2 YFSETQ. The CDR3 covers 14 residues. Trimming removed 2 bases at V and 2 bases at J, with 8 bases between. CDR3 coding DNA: TGCGCCAGCAGCTTAGACAACACTGGAAACACCATATATTTT. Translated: CASSLDNTGNTIYF.

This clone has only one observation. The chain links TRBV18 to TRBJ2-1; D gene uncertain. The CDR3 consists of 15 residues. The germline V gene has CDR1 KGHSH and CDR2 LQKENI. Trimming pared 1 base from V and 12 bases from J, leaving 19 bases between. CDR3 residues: CASSPLPGLEARQFF. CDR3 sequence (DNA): TGTGCCAGCTCACCACTTCCCGGGTTGGAAGCTAGGCAGTTCTTC. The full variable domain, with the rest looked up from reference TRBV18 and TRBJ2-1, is NAGVMQNPRHLVRRRGQEARLRCSPMKGHSHVYWYRQLPEEGLKFMVYLQKENIIDESGMPKERFSAEFPKEGPSILRIQQVVRGDSAAYFCASSPLPGLEARQFFGPGTRLTVL.

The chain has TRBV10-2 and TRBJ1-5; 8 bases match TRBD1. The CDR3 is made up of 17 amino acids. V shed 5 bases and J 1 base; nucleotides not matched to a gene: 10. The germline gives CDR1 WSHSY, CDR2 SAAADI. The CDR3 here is CASSTGQGILSNQPQHF. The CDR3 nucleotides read TGCGCCAGCAGTACCGGACAGGGAATTTTGAGCAATCAGCCCCAGCATTTT.

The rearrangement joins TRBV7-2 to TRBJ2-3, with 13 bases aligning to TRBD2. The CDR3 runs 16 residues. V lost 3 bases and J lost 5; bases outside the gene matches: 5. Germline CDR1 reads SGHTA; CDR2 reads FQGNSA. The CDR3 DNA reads TGTGCCAGCAGCTTCACTAGCGGGGGGGCAGGAGATACGCAGTATTTT. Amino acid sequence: CASSFTSGGAGDTQYF.

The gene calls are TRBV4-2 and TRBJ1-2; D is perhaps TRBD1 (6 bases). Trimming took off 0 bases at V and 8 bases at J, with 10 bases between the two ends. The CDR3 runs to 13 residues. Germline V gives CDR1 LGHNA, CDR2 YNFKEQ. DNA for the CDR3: TGTGCCAGCAGCCAAGAGGGAACAGGGGGCTACACCTTC. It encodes CASSQEGTGGYTF.

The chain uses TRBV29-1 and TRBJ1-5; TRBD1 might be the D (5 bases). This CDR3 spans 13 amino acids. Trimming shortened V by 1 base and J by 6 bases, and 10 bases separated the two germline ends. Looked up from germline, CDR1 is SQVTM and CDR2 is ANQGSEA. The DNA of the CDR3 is TGCAGCGTTGAAGCCCAGGGTGGTCAGCCCCAGCATTTT. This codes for CSVEAQGGQPQHF.

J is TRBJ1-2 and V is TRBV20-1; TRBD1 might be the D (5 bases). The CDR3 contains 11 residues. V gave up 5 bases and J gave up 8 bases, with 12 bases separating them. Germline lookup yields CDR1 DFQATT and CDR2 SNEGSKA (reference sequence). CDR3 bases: TGCAGTGCTGGGGCCTTCGTCGGCTACACCTTC. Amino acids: CSAGAFVGYTF.

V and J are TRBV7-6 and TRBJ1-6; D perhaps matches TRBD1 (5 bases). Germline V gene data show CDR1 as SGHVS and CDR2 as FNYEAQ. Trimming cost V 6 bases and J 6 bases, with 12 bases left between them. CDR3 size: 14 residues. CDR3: CASRGTTANSPLHF. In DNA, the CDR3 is TGTGCCAGCAGAGGGACTACTGCTAATTCACCCCTCCACTTT.